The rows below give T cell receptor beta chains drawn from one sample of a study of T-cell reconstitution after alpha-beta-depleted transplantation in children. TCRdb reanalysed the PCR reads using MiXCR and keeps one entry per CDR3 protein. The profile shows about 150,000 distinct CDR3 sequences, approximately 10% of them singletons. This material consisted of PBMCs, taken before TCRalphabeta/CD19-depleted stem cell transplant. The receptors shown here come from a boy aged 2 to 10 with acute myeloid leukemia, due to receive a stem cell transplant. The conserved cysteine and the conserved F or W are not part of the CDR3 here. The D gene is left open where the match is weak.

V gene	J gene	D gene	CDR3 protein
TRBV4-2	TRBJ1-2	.	ASTPSVRARSDYGYT
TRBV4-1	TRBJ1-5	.	ASSQDAGRCFQPQH
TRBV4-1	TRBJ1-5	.	ASSSLGQPQH
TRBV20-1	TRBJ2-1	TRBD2	CARVLAGAISYNEQF
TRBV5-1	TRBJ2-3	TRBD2	ASSLEGSTSGGRDTQY
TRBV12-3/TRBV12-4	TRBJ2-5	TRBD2	ASSLRRGIQETQY
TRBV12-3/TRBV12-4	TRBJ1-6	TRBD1	ASSQGEGTPLH
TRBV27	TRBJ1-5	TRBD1	ASSLYAIITGDGNQPQH
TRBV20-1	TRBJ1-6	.	SASPLSFYNSPLH
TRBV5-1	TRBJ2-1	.	ASTQGGGDYNEQF
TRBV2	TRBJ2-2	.	AIQVTGRYTGELF
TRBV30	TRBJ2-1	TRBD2	AWGSSGRFYNEQF
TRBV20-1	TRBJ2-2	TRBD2	SARDRASGDTGELF
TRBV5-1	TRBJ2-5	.	ASSLWAGETQY
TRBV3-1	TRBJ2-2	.	ASSSRGDTGELF
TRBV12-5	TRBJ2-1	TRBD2	ASGLVVSGGRRAPLYNEQF
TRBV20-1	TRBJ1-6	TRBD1	SAMDRGYNSPLH
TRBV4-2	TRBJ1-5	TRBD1	ASSLVTGTVNQPQH
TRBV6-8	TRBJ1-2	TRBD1	ASMGQGPSGYGYT
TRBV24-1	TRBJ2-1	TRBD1	ATSDHGQGGFEQF
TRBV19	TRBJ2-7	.	ASSSQGGYEQY
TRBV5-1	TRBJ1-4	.	ASSYGSPNEKLF
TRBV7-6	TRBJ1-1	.	ASARSGGNTEAF
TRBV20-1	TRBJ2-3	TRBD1	SATRQGYTDTQY
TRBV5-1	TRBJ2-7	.	ASSLTGLGSYEQY
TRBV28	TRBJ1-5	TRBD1	ASTDLTGRQPQH
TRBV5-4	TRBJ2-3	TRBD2	ASMRERTDTQY
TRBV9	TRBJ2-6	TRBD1	ASSVGTGFGANVLT
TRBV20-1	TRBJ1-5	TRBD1	SARIQGGQPQH